This entry describes one T cell receptor beta chain. A much larger clone differs from this one at a single base, so this may be a read error. Within a library made for alpha chains, this beta chain is off target, and its count is uninformative. The record originates from a study of HIV-infected patients and healthy controls. Follow-up blood was drawn about 14 weeks, roughly three months, after antiretroviral therapy began. The repertoire came from unfractionated whole blood and reflected all unsorted peripheral T cells. The CDR3 is 14 amino acids. Reverse transcription used about 510 ng RNA and constant-region primers for alpha and beta. Separate chain-specific third strand synthesis with multiplexing indices produced the alpha and beta libraries. TCRdb re-called the 5' RACE reads with MiXCR, one entry per CDR3 protein. This sample has some 7,700 distinct CDR3 sequences; over 6.5% occur once, and the top ten carry roughly a fifth.

The sample here was blood, taken during antiretroviral therapy. V is TRBV12-3 or TRBV12-4 and J is TRBJ2-7; D not certain. This receptor was obtained from an adult with HIV infection. The CDR3 bases are TGTGCCAGCAGTTTGAAGCAGAGCTCCTACGAGCAGTGCTTC. Encoded protein: CASSLKQSSYEQCF.